Below, 18 T cell receptor beta chains from the same sample are listed, as sequenced in a study of cytomegalovirus exposure and HLA in healthy donors. Some clones are missing from TCRdb's copy, which holds only in-frame ones; the method was immunoSEQ multiplex PCR. Here the sample spans roughly 65,000 clones, 80% to 95% being singletons. Source material: PBMCs. These TCRs come from a man in his late teens or twenties in good health and CMV-seropositive.

V is TRBV4-1 and J is TRBJ1-5; the D is unclear. Germline CDR1 MGHRA, CDR2 YSYEKL. There are 15 residues in the CDR3. V shed 4 bases and J shed 7 bases, with 17 bases lying between them. The CDR3 loop is CASSLGPSVEQPQHF. The CDR3 DNA follows: TGCGCCAGCAGCCTAGGACCTAGCGTTGAACAGCCCCAGCATTTT.

The V and J genes are TRBV1 and TRBJ2-7; the D segment call TRBD1 is taken from the table without a DNA check. TRBV1 has pseudogene status. The CDR3 has 13 amino acids. CDR3 protein: CTSSHSSSYEQYF. The CDR3 DNA follows: TGCACCAGCAGCCATTCCAGCTCCTACGAGCAGTACTTC.

This clone was seen just once. V usage is TRBV28 and J usage is TRBJ2-2; a possible D gene is TRBD1 (5 bases). Trimming took 8 bases from V and 1 from J, leaving 8 bases between them. Germline loops: CDR1 MDHEN, CDR2 SYDVKM. CDR3 length: 13 amino acids. CDR3 residues: CASVDRNTGELFF. In DNA, the CDR3 is TGTGCCAGCGTCGACAGGAACACCGGGGAGCTGTTTTTT.

The chain couples TRBV5-5 to TRBJ2-3; weak D call: TRBD2 (6 bases). The length of the CDR3 is 15 residues. Germline CDR1 SGHKS, CDR2 YYEKEE (reference sequence). V was pared by 4 bases and J by 1 base, with 13 bases between. CDR3 sequence (DNA): TGTGCCAGCAGCCCTCGCGGGGATGGCACAGATACGCAGTATTTT. Encoded protein: CASSPRGDGTDTQYF.

This chain links TRBV27 with TRBJ2-2, with D perhaps matching TRBD1 (6 bases). CDR3 size: 15 residues. Deletions cut 4 bases from V and 3 bases from J, with 12 bases between. The V gene's germline CDR1 is MNHEY and CDR2 SMNVEV (reference sequence). The CDR3 loop reads CASSSTWGHTGELFF. The CDR3 DNA reads TGTGCCAGCAGTTCTACATGGGGGCACACCGGGGAGCTGTTTTTT.

The J gene is TRBJ2-5, the V gene TRBV6-1; TRBD2 matches at 13 bases. V lost 4 bases, J lost 2 bases, and 1 base stayed unmatched. This CDR3 contains 15 residues. In germline, CDR1 is MNHNS, CDR2 SASEGT. CDR3 in DNA: TGTGCCAGCAGTGTACTAGCGGGAGGGCAAGAGACCCAGTACTTC. It is translated as CASSVLAGGQETQYF.

The chain joins TRBV28 to TRBJ1-1; D might be TRBD1 (5 bases). Germline loops: CDR1 MDHEN, CDR2 SYDVKM. This CDR3 region has 15 residues. Trimming removed 6 bases at V and 7 bases at J, with 21 bases between. This CDR3 is CASRDRGRSNGEAFF. Written as DNA, the CDR3 is TGTGCCAGCAGAGACCGGGGGAGGTCAAACGGTGAAGCTTTCTTT.

The genes are TRBV27 and TRBJ2-5, with D possibly TRBD1 on 6 matching bases. This CDR3 has 13 residues. The V and J ends lost 4 bases and 4 bases respectively, with 10 bases between them. Germline V gives CDR1 MNHEY, CDR2 SMNVEV (reference sequence). The CDR3 is CASSWTAGETQYF. CDR3 bases: TGTGCCAGCAGTTGGACAGCCGGAGAGACCCAGTACTTC.

With regard to this clone: A junction end diverges from the germline sequence, so it may reflect a read error. This chain uses TRBV6-1 with TRBJ1-1, with 7 nucleotides matching TRBD1. The germline V gene encodes CDR1 MNHNS and CDR2 SASEGT. This CDR3 region has 11 residues. CDR3 nucleotides: TGTGCCAGCAGTGACGACAGGGTAGGTCTATTT. Its translation: CASSDDRVGLF.

The chain carries TRBV2 and TRBJ1-2; D remains unclear. Trimming stripped 1 base from V and 0 bases from J, with 6 bases between. The germline gives CDR1 SNHLY, CDR2 FYNNEI. CDR3 length: 14 amino acids. The CDR3 reads CASSEDIANYGYTF. The CDR3 DNA is TGTGCCAGCAGTGAAGACATTGCTAACTATGGCTACACCTTC. Full variable domain (rest looked up from reference TRBV2 and TRBJ1-2): EPEVTQTPSHQVTQMGQEVILRCVPISNHLYFYWYRQILGQKVEFLVSFYNNEISEKSEIFDDQFSVERPDGSNFTLKIRSTKLEDSAMYFCASSEDIANYGYTFGSGTRLTVV.

CDR3 region: CASSSYRGNTGELFF. In nucleotides, the CDR3 is TGTGCCAGCAGTTCGTACAGGGGAAACACCGGGGAGCTGTTTTTT. The V call is TRBV28, the J call TRBJ2-2, with 7 bases matching TRBD1. This CDR3 has 15 residues. Germline V CDR1 and CDR2: MDHEN, SYDVKM. Unmatched junction bases numbered 4, after V lost 4 bases and J lost 2 bases. Using reference TRBV28 and TRBJ2-2 for the parts outside the CDR3, the full variable domain is DVKVTQSSRYLVKRTGEKVFLECVQDMDHENMFWYRQDPGLGLRLIYFSYDVKMKEKGDIPEGYSVSREKKERFSLILESASTNQTSMYLCASSSYRGNTGELFFGEGSRLTVL.

The rearrangement uses TRBV30 and TRBJ1-2, with TRBD1 as a possible D gene (6 bases). Germline V CDR1 and CDR2: GTSNPN, SVGIG (reference sequence). With 6 bases removed from V and 4 bases from J, the gap between germline ends came to 18 bases. The CDR3 loop spans 14 amino acids. CDR3 DNA: TGTGCCTGTAGGAGAAACAGGGAAGCCTATGGCTACACCTTC. This sequence encodes CACRRNREAYGYTF.

The rearrangement uses TRBV6-1 and TRBJ2-7; possible D gene TRBD2, 6 bases. Between the trimmed V and J ends, which lost 6 bases and 7 bases, there was a span of 19 bases. Germline V CDR1 and CDR2: MNHNS, SASEGT. CDR3 length: 14 residues. The CDR3 spells CASSPLGPGREQYF. CDR3 sequence (DNA): TGTGCCAGCAGCCCGCTGGGGCCAGGGAGGGAGCAGTACTTC.

This sequence joins TRBV28 and TRBJ1-1; maybe TRBD1 (6 bases). Germline V gene data show CDR1 as MDHEN and CDR2 as SYDVKM. The CDR3 is 12 residues long. The V end was cut by 6 bases, the J end by 5 bases, with 10 bases between. The DNA of the CDR3 is TGTGCCAGCAGCGACCAGGGGACTGAAGCTTTCTTT. Translated, it gives CASSDQGTEAFF.

The CDR3 coding sequence is TGTGCCAGCAGTTGGGGGGGTGGGGAGACCCAGTACTTC. Encoded protein: CASSWGGGETQYF. The gene calls are TRBV6-6 and TRBJ2-5; 7 nucleotides match TRBD2. V lost 4 bases and J lost 5; bases outside the gene matches: 4. The CDR3 covers 13 residues. The V gene's germline CDR1 is MNHNY and CDR2 SVGAGI (reference sequence).

This chain joins TRBV28 and TRBJ1-3, with a tentative D call TRBD1 (5 bases). The CDR3 has 14 residues. In germline, CDR1 is MDHEN, CDR2 SYDVKM. Trimming removed 6 bases from V and 2 bases from J, with 11 bases in between. This CDR3 reads CASRRRGTGNTIYF. CDR3 bases: TGTGCCAGCAGACGTCGGGGGACTGGAAACACCATATATTTT. The entire variable domain, with the rest obtained from reference TRBV28 and TRBJ1-3, is as follows: DVKVTQSSRYLVKRTGEKVFLECVQDMDHENMFWYRQDPGLGLRLIYFSYDVKMKEKGDIPEGYSVSREKKERFSLILESASTNQTSMYLCASRRRGTGNTIYFGEGSWLTVV.

The CDR3 reads CASSLEAGYEKLFF. The CDR3 nucleotides are TGCGCCAGCAGCTTGGAGGCAGGGTATGAAAAACTGTTTTTT. The gene calls are TRBV5-1 and TRBJ1-4; TRBD1 might be the D (5 bases). The V gene lost 0 bases and the J gene lost 6 bases, with 9 bases spanning the gap. The V gene's germline CDR1 is SGHRS and CDR2 YFSETQ. The CDR3 covers 14 residues.

The chain has TRBV10-3 and TRBJ2-1; TRBD2 matches 11 bases. This CDR3 has 16 residues. V lost 4 bases and J lost 7; bases outside the gene matches: 9. CDR1 and CDR2 (germline): ENHRY, SYGVKD. In nucleotides, the CDR3 is TGTGCCATCAGTGGGGTCGGCCTAGCGGGAGGAAATGAGCAGTTCTTC. Translated, it gives CAISGVGLAGGNEQFF.